This T cell receptor beta chain was documented in a study of T cell repertoires in cytomegalovirus infection. Study as a whole: Indications of both CMV infection and matching HLA type were provided by public TCR beta signatures.

The CDR3 length is 15 residues. Trimming took 0 bases from V and 7 from J, leaving 13 bases between them. Per the germline V gene, CDR1 is SGHTA and CDR2 is FQGNSA. TCRdb used MiXCR to reprocess the reads, holding one entry per CDR3 protein. The profile covers about 260,000 distinct CDR3 sequences, with roughly 13% appearing a single time and around 9% taken by the ten largest. The study's findings and limits: There were carriers of CMV plus the relevant HLA, and cumulative public TCR beta family frequency identified them. In two of eight donors, the top clonotype was HLA-C-restricted CMV-specific.

This clonotype was found many times. Its specificity is unknown. Sequencing used PBMCs. The chain recombines TRBV7-2 with TRBJ1-5; D is perhaps TRBD1 (5 bases). The receptor was isolated from a human donor in good health (CMV status not recorded). Some clones in this sample may be carry-over from other donors' samples. For the CDR3, the DNA is TGTGCCAGCAGCTTAGCGGCCGACAGCACCCAGCCCCAGCATTTT. This sequence encodes CASSLAADSTQPQHF.